Presented here are 18 T cell receptor beta chains from one specimen sequenced in a study of T cells in Graves' hyperthyroidism and ophthalmopathy. Researchers took RNA transcripts and amplified the TCR beta CDR3 regions from them. A set of HTBI primers served as the primers for a first-round RT-PCR of the TCR CDR3. TCRdb independently ran MiXCR on the multiplex PCR reads; one entry per CDR3 protein. The data show about 380,000 distinct CDR3 sequences, roughly 20% seen once. Source material: blood. These TCRs come from a man aged 18 to 30 with Graves' ophthalmopathy.

The genes are TRBV20-1 and TRBJ2-3; D unresolved. The CDR3 spans 11 residues. Trimming cost V 6 bases and J 1 base, with 5 bases left between them. CDR1 and CDR2 from the germline V gene are DFQATT and SNEGSKA (reference sequence). The CDR3 region is CSAHRTDTQYF. The CDR3 DNA is TGCAGTGCCCACCGCACAGATACGCAGTATTTT.

The rearrangement links TRBV2 to TRBJ1-1; 12 nucleotides agree with TRBD1. The CDR3 is made up of 17 amino acids. Per germline, CDR1 SNHLY and CDR2 FYNNEI. V was pared by 6 bases and J by 7 bases, with 15 bases of the junction left unmatched. CDR3 loop: CASSLVGARDRGLEAFF. The CDR3 DNA sequence: TGTGCCAGCAGCCTGGTCGGGGCGAGGGACAGGGGGCTTGAAGCTTTCTTT.

This clonotype was recorded many times. The V and J genes are TRBV28 and TRBJ2-3, with a possible D match to TRBD2 (6 bases). V lost 6 bases and J lost 4, with 26 bases in between. This CDR3 has 18 residues. Germline V gene sequence: CDR1 MDHEN, CDR2 SYDVKM. The CDR3 reads CASSPPSASVEGADTQYF. CDR3 nucleotides: TGTGCCAGCAGCCCTCCTTCCGCTAGCGTAGAAGGCGCAGATACGCAGTATTTT.

This clonotype has more than one count but fewer than ten. The chain couples TRBV7-9 to TRBJ2-4; TRBD1 aligns across 8 bases. V lost 8 bases, J lost 6 bases, and 9 bases stayed unmatched. The CDR3 has 14 residues. Germline CDR1 and CDR2: SEHNR and FQNEAQ (reference sequence). CDR3 loop: CASQGDRNLNIQYF. In DNA form, the CDR3 reads TGTGCCAGCCAGGGGGACAGGAATTTAAACATTCAGTACTTC.

The CDR3 protein is CASSQVTGWGANVLTF. The CDR3 DNA reads TGCGCCAGCAGCCAAGTCACAGGGTGGGGGGCCAACGTCCTGACTTTC. The V gene is TRBV4-1, the J gene TRBJ2-6; perhaps TRBD1 as D (6 bases). There are 16 residues in the CDR3. The V gene's germline CDR1 is MGHRA and CDR2 YSYEKL. V dropped 1 base and J dropped 4 bases, with 11 bases sitting between them.

This clonotype was recorded many times. The chain couples TRBV7-8 to TRBJ2-3; D is perhaps TRBD1 or TRBD2 (5 bases each). The germline V gene encodes CDR1 SGHVS and CDR2 FQNEAQ. Deletions cut 3 bases from V and 0 bases from J, with 13 bases between. The CDR3 contains 16 residues. The CDR3 nucleotides are TGTGCCAGCAGCTTTAGATCTGGGGGAAGCACAGATACGCAGTATTTT. Residues: CASSFRSGGSTDTQYF.

This clonotype was seen a handful of times. This chain links TRBV29-1 with TRBJ2-1, with 8 bases lining up with TRBD2. There are 14 residues in the CDR3. CDR1 and CDR2 (germline): SQVTM, ANQGSEA. After removal of 7 bases from V and 2 bases from J, the junction contained 7 bases not matched to a gene. CDR3 sequence reads: CSGRGRGAYNEQFF. In DNA, the CDR3 is TGCAGCGGCCGGGGGCGGGGGGCCTACAATGAGCAGTTCTTC.

This clonotype was detected only a few times. V and J are TRBV28 and TRBJ2-7; 9 nucleotides match TRBD2. Trimming removed 5 bases from V and 3 bases from J; junction bases left unmatched: 11. The CDR3 is 16 residues long. CDR1 is MDHEN, CDR2 SYDVKM, per germline. The CDR3 spells CASSHALSGSSYEQYF. CDR3 nucleotides: TGTGCCAGCAGTCACGCCCTTAGCGGGAGTAGCTACGAGCAGTACTTC.

This clonotype was picked up many times. J is TRBJ1-1 and V is TRBV11-2, with D unresolved. The CDR3 consists of 13 residues. In germline, CDR1 is SGHAT, CDR2 FQNNGV. Trimming removed 3 bases at V and 8 bases at J, with 13 bases between. This CDR3 reads CASSFRVGAEAFF. CDR3 in DNA: TGTGCCAGCAGCTTTCGTGTAGGAGCGGAAGCTTTCTTT. Full variable domain (outside the CDR3, taken from reference TRBV11-2 and TRBJ1-1): EAGVAQSPRYKIIEKRQSVAFWCNPISGHATLYWYQQILGQGPKLLIQFQNNGVVDDSQLPKDRFSAERLKGVDSTLKIQPAKLEDSAVYLCASSFRVGAEAFFGQGTRLTVV.

This clonotype was counted at least ten times. The rearrangement joins TRBV27 to TRBJ2-2, with 11 bases fitting TRBD2. The CDR3 contains 15 residues. Germline lookup yields CDR1 MNHEY and CDR2 SMNVEV (reference sequence). The V segment lost 5 bases and the J segment 5 bases; nucleotides outside the gene matches: 4. CDR3 amino acids: CASSKTSGDTGELFF. Written as DNA, the CDR3 is TGTGCCAGCAGTAAGACTAGCGGGGATACCGGGGAGCTGTTTTTT.

Many counts were recorded for this clonotype. The chain employs TRBV10-1 and TRBJ1-4; 8 bases are a match to TRBD1. Germline-derived CDR1 and CDR2 are WNHNN and SYGVQD (reference sequence). The CDR3 extends over 13 amino acids. J gave up 7 bases and V 4 bases, and 2 bases lay outside the gene matches. The CDR3 spells CASSAQGAEKLFF. CDR3 coding DNA: TGCGCCAGCAGTGCCCAGGGGGCTGAAAAACTGTTTTTT.

This clonotype was recorded a few times. The chain has TRBV6-5 and TRBJ1-5; tentatively, D is TRBD1 (5 bases). Germline V gene lookup returns CDR1 MNHEY and CDR2 SVGAGI. This CDR3 contains 16 residues. V was cut by 2 bases and J by 3 bases, with 14 bases left in between. CDR3 sequence: CASSYRRDGFNQPQHF. The CDR3, as DNA: TGTGCCAGCAGTTACCGCCGGGACGGATTCAATCAGCCCCAGCATTTT.

This chain joins TRBV10-3 and TRBJ2-5; D is perhaps TRBD1 (5 bases). Trimming shortened V by 11 bases and J by 1 base, and 26 bases separated the two germline ends. This CDR3 contains 17 residues. The germline CDR1 and CDR2 sequences are ENHRY and SYGVKD. CDR3 in DNA: TGTGCCCCACTACAGGCACCCCCGAGGCGTAGCCAAGAGACCCAGTACTTC. Its protein is CAPLQAPPRRSQETQYF.

Details on this clonotype: The junction differs from germline at one of its ends, possibly a read error. The chain links TRBV6-4 to TRBJ2-5; D is undetermined. The CDR3 covers 14 residues. Germline CDR1 is MRHNA and CDR2 is SNTAGT. Here the CDR3 reads CASSYSIPEETQYF. DNA of the CDR3: TGTGCCAGCAGTTACTCGATCCCCGAAGAGACCCAGTACTTC.

This clonotype was seen a few times. The rearrangement links TRBV19 to TRBJ1-1, with 7 positions matching TRBD1. The trim removed 5 bases at V and 4 bases at J, leaving 10 bases unmatched. The CDR3 contains 15 residues. Germline loops: CDR1 LNHDA, CDR2 SQIVND (reference sequence). The CDR3 DNA is TGTGCCAGTAGTTTCCAGGGGGGGCTAATCACTGAAGCTTTCTTT. Its protein product is CASSFQGGLITEAFF.

This sequence joins TRBV25-1 and TRBJ2-3, with D possibly matching TRBD1 (6 bases). Germline CDR1 is MGHDK and CDR2 is SYGVNS. Trimming left V 6 bases short and J 4 bases short, with 17 bases between. CDR3 length: 15 residues. DNA for the CDR3: TGTGCCAGCAGCCGCCAGGGGCCGGTGGCAGATACGCAGTATTTT. It specifies CASSRQGPVADTQYF. Based on the CDR3 plus reference TRBV25-1 and TRBJ2-3, the full variable domain is EADIYQTPRYLVIGTGKKITLECSQTMGHDKMYWYQQDPGMELHLIHYSYGVNSTEKGDLSSESTVSRIRTEHFPLTLESARPSHTSQYLCASSRQGPVADTQYFGPGTRLTVL.

V and J are TRBV6-5 and TRBJ1-2; possibly TRBD1 for D (6 bases). V was trimmed by 3 bases and J by 6 bases, leaving 17 bases between them. Germline V CDR1 and CDR2: MNHEY, SVGAGI. The CDR3 extends over 15 amino acids. Written as DNA, the CDR3 is TGTGCCAGCAGTTATTTGGTTTTGGGGGCTGATGGCTACACCTTC. Its protein product is CASSYLVLGADGYTF.

The chain uses TRBV29-1 and TRBJ1-2, with TRBD1 matching over 10 bases. The V and J ends lost 3 bases and 0 bases, in that order; junction bases with no gene match: 10. This CDR3 has 17 amino acids. Germline V gives CDR1 SQVTM, CDR2 ANQGSEA. The CDR3 protein is CSVEEWTGGRSNYGYTF. CDR3 in DNA: TGCAGCGTTGAGGAATGGACAGGGGGACGTTCTAACTATGGCTACACCTTC.